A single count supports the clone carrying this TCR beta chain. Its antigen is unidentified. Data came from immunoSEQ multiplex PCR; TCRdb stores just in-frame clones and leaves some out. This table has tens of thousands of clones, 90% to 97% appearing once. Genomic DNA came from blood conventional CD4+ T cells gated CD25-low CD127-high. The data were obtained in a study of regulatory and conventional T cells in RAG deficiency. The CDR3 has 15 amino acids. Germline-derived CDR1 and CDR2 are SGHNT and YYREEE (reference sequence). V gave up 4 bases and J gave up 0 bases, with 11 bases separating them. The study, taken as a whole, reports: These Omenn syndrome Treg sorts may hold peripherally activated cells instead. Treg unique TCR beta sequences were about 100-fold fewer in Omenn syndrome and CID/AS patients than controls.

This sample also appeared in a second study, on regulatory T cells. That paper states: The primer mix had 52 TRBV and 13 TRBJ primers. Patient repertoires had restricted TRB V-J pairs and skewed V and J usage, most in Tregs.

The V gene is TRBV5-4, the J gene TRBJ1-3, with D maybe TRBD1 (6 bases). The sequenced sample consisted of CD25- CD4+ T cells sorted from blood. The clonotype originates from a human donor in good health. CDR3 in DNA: TGTGCCAGCAGCCGATCAGGGGACTCTGGAAACACCATATATTTT. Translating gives CASSRSGDSGNTIYF.